The rows below give T cell receptor beta chains drawn from one sample of a study of shared clonotypes between healthy human individuals. The repertoire was sequenced with immunoSEQ multiplex PCR; TCRdb's copy has only in-frame clones and lacks some. Of around 2.3 million clones listed, approximately 95% are singletons. The specimen sequenced was naive CD4+ T cells sorted from blood. These receptors were obtained from a man aged 18 to 29 in good health. The CDR3 runs from the conserved cysteine through the conserved F or W. Fields, in order: J gene, clone size, V gene, D gene, CDR3 protein, CDR3 DNA. A D gene is named only where the DNA matches it firmly. Not every row has a clone size; where given, it reads once, few, many or a size class.

j_gene: TRBJ2-2
abundance: -
v_gene: TRBV5-1
d_gene: TRBD2
CDR3aa: CASSPGRLAGGAFSGELFF
CDR3nt: TGCGCCAGCAGCCCGGGGAGACTAGCGGGGGGAGCGTTCTCCGGGGAGCTGTTTTTT

j_gene: TRBJ1-3
abundance: -
v_gene: TRBV29-1
d_gene: TRBD1
CDR3aa: CSVEGQGSGNTIYF
CDR3nt: TGCAGCGTGGAGGGACAGGGCTCTGGAAACACCATATATTTT

j_gene: TRBJ2-5
abundance: -
v_gene: TRBV11-2
d_gene: -
CDR3aa: CASSLRRETQYF
CDR3nt: TGTGCCAGCAGCTTACGTCGCGAGACCCAGTACTTC

j_gene: TRBJ2-5
abundance: -
v_gene: TRBV5-6
d_gene: TRBD1
CDR3aa: CASSQDRVETQYF
CDR3nt: TGTGCCAGCAGCCAGGACAGGGTAGAGACCCAGTACTTC

j_gene: TRBJ1-1
abundance: -
v_gene: TRBV18
d_gene: TRBD1
CDR3aa: CASSPGTVDRRTEAFF
CDR3nt: TGTGCCAGCTCGCCCGGGACAGTTGATCGGAGGACTGAAGCTTTCTTT

j_gene: TRBJ1-6
abundance: -
v_gene: TRBV7-2
d_gene: -
CDR3aa: CASSLRDQGSSYNSPLHF
CDR3nt: TGTGCCAGCAGCTTAAGGGATCAGGGGAGCTCCTATAATTCACCCCTCCACTTT

j_gene: TRBJ2-7
abundance: once
v_gene: TRBV7-8
d_gene: TRBD2
CDR3aa: CASSWTSGGPYEQYF
CDR3nt: TGTGCCAGCAGCTGGACTAGCGGGGGCCCCTACGAGCAGTACTTC

j_gene: TRBJ2-1
abundance: -
v_gene: TRBV5-1
d_gene: -
CDR3aa: CASSGDELNEQFF
CDR3nt: TGCGCCAGCAGCGGGGACGAGTTAAATGAGCAGTTCTTC

j_gene: TRBJ2-1
abundance: -
v_gene: TRBV7-2
d_gene: -
CDR3aa: CASNPVSSYNEQFF
CDR3nt: TGTGCCAGCAACCCCGTTAGCTCCTACAATGAGCAGTTCTTC

j_gene: TRBJ2-7
abundance: -
v_gene: TRBV6-5
d_gene: -
CDR3aa: CASSSQGVLSSYEQYF
CDR3nt: TGTGCCAGCAGTTCCCAGGGCGTCTTGAGCTCCTACGAGCAGTACTTC

j_gene: TRBJ2-7
abundance: -
v_gene: TRBV2
d_gene: -
CDR3aa: CASSELVYEQYF
CDR3nt: TGTGCCAGCAGTGAATTGGTCTACGAGCAGTACTTC

j_gene: TRBJ2-3
abundance: -
v_gene: TRBV7-9
d_gene: -
CDR3aa: CASSLTTGTDTQYF
CDR3nt: TGTGCCAGCAGCTTGACCACAGGGACAGATACGCAGTATTTT

j_gene: TRBJ2-7
abundance: -
v_gene: TRBV6-5
d_gene: TRBD1
CDR3aa: CASKRTGTGTYEQYF
CDR3nt: TGTGCCAGCAAACGAACGGGGACAGGAACCTACGAGCAGTACTTC

j_gene: TRBJ2-7
abundance: -
v_gene: TRBV6-6
d_gene: TRBD1
CDR3aa: CASSQGQVSYEQYF
CDR3nt: TGTGCCAGCAGTCAGGGACAGGTATCCTACGAGCAGTACTTC

j_gene: TRBJ1-1
abundance: -
v_gene: TRBV21-1
d_gene: -
CDR3aa: CASSRPGQGDTEAFF
CDR3nt: TGTGCCAGCAGCAGGCCCGGACAGGGGGACACTGAAGCTTTCTTT

j_gene: TRBJ2-1
abundance: -
v_gene: TRBV6-4
d_gene: TRBD2
CDR3aa: CASSDQAGGHYEQFF
CDR3nt: TGTGCCAGCAGTGACCAGGCGGGGGGGCACTATGAGCAGTTCTTC

j_gene: TRBJ2-2
abundance: few
v_gene: TRBV5-1
d_gene: -
CDR3aa: CASSSGTQNTGELFF
CDR3nt: TGCGCCAGCAGCTCCGGGACTCAGAACACCGGGGAGCTGTTTTTT

j_gene: TRBJ1-1
abundance: -
v_gene: TRBV7-2
d_gene: -
CDR3aa: CASSLRVHTEAFF
CDR3nt: TGTGCCAGCAGCTTGCGGGTCCACACTGAAGCTTTCTTT

j_gene: TRBJ2-2
abundance: -
v_gene: TRBV7-2
d_gene: -
CDR3aa: CASSLGTVSGELFF
CDR3nt: TGTGCCAGCAGCTTAGGGACAGTATCTGGGGAGCTGTTTTTT

j_gene: TRBJ2-7
abundance: -
v_gene: TRBV28
d_gene: -
CDR3aa: CASRDSYEQYF
CDR3nt: TGTGCCAGCCGTGACTCCTACGAGCAGTACTTC

j_gene: TRBJ1-6
abundance: -
v_gene: TRBV27
d_gene: -
CDR3aa: CASTPDRPSYNSPLHF
CDR3nt: TGTGCCAGCACTCCAGACCGTCCCTCCTATAATTCACCCCTCCACTTT

j_gene: TRBJ2-7
abundance: once
v_gene: TRBV10-3
d_gene: -
CDR3aa: CAISEEGGLGSYEQYF
CDR3nt: TGTGCCATCAGTGAGGAGGGGGGGCTGGGATCCTACGAGCAGTACTTC

j_gene: TRBJ2-2
abundance: -
v_gene: TRBV18
d_gene: -
CDR3aa: CASSEVTTPTGELFF
CDR3nt: TGTGCCAGCTCGGAAGTCACAACACCAACCGGGGAGCTGTTTTTT

j_gene: TRBJ2-7
abundance: -
v_gene: TRBV30
d_gene: -
CDR3aa: CAWTSQGAGGPEYEQYF
CDR3nt: TGTGCCTGGACGTCGCAGGGGGCGGGGGGGCCAGAGTACGAGCAGTACTTC

j_gene: TRBJ1-1
abundance: -
v_gene: TRBV30
d_gene: -
CDR3aa: CAWSGQGEAFF
CDR3nt: TGTGCCTGGAGTGGCCAGGGTGAAGCTTTCTTT

j_gene: TRBJ1-4
abundance: -
v_gene: TRBV5-1
d_gene: -
CDR3aa: CASSLGGINEKLFF
CDR3nt: TGCGCCAGCAGCTTGGGGGGGATTAATGAAAAACTGTTTTTT

j_gene: TRBJ2-7
abundance: -
v_gene: TRBV5-1
d_gene: TRBD2
CDR3aa: CASSLGTSGYEQYF
CDR3nt: TGCGCCAGCAGCTTAGGGACTAGCGGATACGAGCAGTACTTC

j_gene: TRBJ1-3
abundance: once
v_gene: TRBV4-1
d_gene: -
CDR3aa: CASSQVGHSSGNTIYF
CDR3nt: TGCGCCAGCAGCCAAGTCGGACACAGCTCTGGAAACACCATATATTTT

j_gene: TRBJ1-4
abundance: -
v_gene: TRBV6-5
d_gene: -
CDR3aa: CASSYAWGRTNEKLFF
CDR3nt: TGTGCCAGCAGTTATGCATGGGGGAGGACTAATGAAAAACTGTTTTTT

j_gene: TRBJ1-5
abundance: -
v_gene: TRBV10-3
d_gene: -
CDR3aa: CAISVWANQPQHF
CDR3nt: TGTGCCATCTCGGTTTGGGCGAATCAGCCCCAGCATTTT

j_gene: TRBJ1-3
abundance: -
v_gene: TRBV5-1
d_gene: -
CDR3aa: CASSLVGYGNTIYF
CDR3nt: TGCGCCAGCAGCTTGGTAGGGTATGGAAACACCATATATTTT

j_gene: TRBJ1-4
abundance: -
v_gene: TRBV27
d_gene: -
CDR3aa: CASSYEGKGNEKLFF
CDR3nt: TGTGCCAGCAGTTACGAGGGAAAGGGTAATGAAAAACTGTTTTTT

j_gene: TRBJ1-4
abundance: -
v_gene: TRBV5-1
d_gene: -
CDR3aa: CASSLGVTNEKLFF
CDR3nt: TGCGCCAGCAGCTTGGGAGTAACTAATGAAAAACTGTTTTTT

j_gene: TRBJ2-6
abundance: -
v_gene: TRBV7-2
d_gene: -
CDR3aa: CASSHDRQGANVLTF
CDR3nt: TGTGCCAGCAGCCACGACCGTCAAGGGGCCAACGTCCTGACTTTC

j_gene: TRBJ2-4
abundance: -
v_gene: TRBV5-4
d_gene: TRBD2
CDR3aa: CASSLVGGRAAKNIQYF
CDR3nt: TGTGCCAGCAGCTTGGTCGGCGGGAGGGCCGCCAAAAACATTCAGTACTTC

j_gene: TRBJ1-4
abundance: -
v_gene: TRBV10-3
d_gene: TRBD1
CDR3aa: CAISALQGIGNEKLFF
CDR3nt: TGTGCCATCAGTGCCTTACAGGGGATAGGTAATGAAAAACTGTTTTTT

j_gene: TRBJ2-2
abundance: once
v_gene: TRBV10-3
d_gene: -
CDR3aa: CAIRDTNTGELFF
CDR3nt: TGTGCCATCAGGGACACGAACACCGGGGAGCTGTTTTTT

j_gene: TRBJ2-1
abundance: -
v_gene: TRBV6-1
d_gene: -
CDR3aa: CASKRSDPQFF
CDR3nt: TGTGCCAGCAAACGGTCGGACCCACAGTTCTTC

j_gene: TRBJ2-5
abundance: -
v_gene: TRBV2
d_gene: TRBD1
CDR3aa: CASRTTGVRETQYF
CDR3nt: TGTGCCAGCAGAACTACAGGGGTGAGAGAGACCCAGTACTTC

j_gene: TRBJ1-4
abundance: once
v_gene: TRBV2
d_gene: TRBD1
CDR3aa: CASGQGTKGTNEKLFF
CDR3nt: TGTGCCAGTGGACAGGGAACAAAGGGAACTAATGAAAAACTGTTTTTT

j_gene: TRBJ2-6
abundance: once
v_gene: TRBV7-8
d_gene: -
CDR3aa: CASSSDGNSGANVLTF
CDR3nt: TGTGCCAGCAGCTCGGACGGTAACTCTGGGGCCAACGTCCTGACTTTC

j_gene: TRBJ2-1
abundance: -
v_gene: TRBV13
d_gene: -
CDR3aa: CASRPRGTYNEQFF
CDR3nt: TGTGCCAGCAGACCGAGGGGGACTTACAATGAGCAGTTCTTC

j_gene: TRBJ2-2
abundance: -
v_gene: TRBV5-6
d_gene: -
CDR3aa: CASSLGPGISTGELFF
CDR3nt: TGTGCCAGCAGCTTAGGCCCCGGGATTTCGACCGGGGAGCTGTTTTTT

j_gene: TRBJ2-4
abundance: -
v_gene: TRBV5-1
d_gene: -
CDR3aa: CASSIGQTKNIQYF
CDR3nt: TGCGCCAGCAGCATTGGACAGACCAAAAACATTCAGTACTTC

j_gene: TRBJ1-6
abundance: -
v_gene: TRBV4-1
d_gene: -
CDR3aa: CASSQDSPAVYNSPLHF
CDR3nt: TGCGCCAGCAGCCAAGATTCCCCGGCGGTGTATAATTCACCCCTCCACTTT

j_gene: TRBJ2-3
abundance: -
v_gene: TRBV10-3
d_gene: TRBD1
CDR3aa: CAISIQGALTDTQYF
CDR3nt: TGTGCCATCAGTATACAGGGGGCGCTTACAGATACGCAGTATTTT

j_gene: TRBJ1-6
abundance: -
v_gene: TRBV6-6
d_gene: -
CDR3aa: CASSGGYNSLLHF
CDR3nt: TGTGCCAGCAGCGGGGGCTATAATTCACTCCTCCACTTT

j_gene: TRBJ2-2
abundance: -
v_gene: TRBV5-6
d_gene: -
CDR3aa: CASSLGPGGLLFF
CDR3nt: TGTGCCAGCAGCTTGGGTCCCGGGGGGCTTCTGTTTTTT

j_gene: TRBJ2-3
abundance: -
v_gene: TRBV6-6
d_gene: TRBD2
CDR3aa: CASSYSTAGGTDTQYF
CDR3nt: TGTGCCAGCAGTTACTCGACGGCGGGGGGAACAGATACGCAGTATTTT

j_gene: TRBJ2-7
abundance: -
v_gene: TRBV2
d_gene: TRBD1
CDR3aa: CASSGGQGPTYEQYF
CDR3nt: TGTGCCAGCAGCGGGGGACAGGGGCCGACCTACGAGCAGTACTTC

j_gene: TRBJ1-1
abundance: -
v_gene: TRBV2
d_gene: -
CDR3aa: CASSETWGNTEAFF
CDR3nt: TGTGCCAGCAGTGAAACCTGGGGGAACACTGAAGCTTTCTTT

j_gene: TRBJ2-7
abundance: -
v_gene: TRBV5-4
d_gene: -
CDR3aa: CASSVISGSYEQYF
CDR3nt: TGTGCCAGCAGTGTTATATCAGGGTCCTACGAGCAGTACTTC

j_gene: TRBJ2-3
abundance: -
v_gene: TRBV5-1
d_gene: -
CDR3aa: CASKVKDTQYF
CDR3nt: TGCGCAAGCAAAGTAAAGGATACGCAGTATTTT

j_gene: TRBJ2-1
abundance: -
v_gene: TRBV5-1
d_gene: -
CDR3aa: CASSPEPLNNEQFF
CDR3nt: TGCGCCAGCAGCCCCGAGCCTTTAAACAATGAGCAGTTCTTC

j_gene: TRBJ1-5
abundance: -
v_gene: TRBV19
d_gene: -
CDR3aa: CASSFGYSNQPQHF
CDR3nt: TGTGCCAGTAGTTTTGGATATAGCAATCAGCCCCAGCATTTT